The rows below give T cell receptor beta chains drawn from one sample of a study of blood T cells in healthy people across ages. TCRdb passed the 5' RACE reads through MiXCR, listing each CDR3 protein once. The table lists about 1.8 million distinct CDR3 sequences, just under 50% of them singletons. Material for sequencing was blood. The receptors were gathered from a woman between 35 and 50 years old in good health. The CDR3 runs from the conserved cysteine through the conserved F or W. The D gene is left open where the match is weak. A clone size is listed for some rows: how often the clone was seen (once, few, many), or a class if it is expanded.

TRBV4-2	-	TRBJ1-5	-	15	CASSQEAGTHQPQHF	TGTGCCAGCAGCCAAGAGGCGGGGACCCATCAGCCCCAGCATTTT
TRBV3-1	-	TRBJ2-5	-	15	CASSQGEGLQETQYF	TGTGCCAGCAGCCAAGGCGAGGGCCTCCAAGAGACCCAGTACTTC
TRBV24-1	TRBD1	TRBJ2-1	-	17	CATSDYRTGGALDEQFF	TGTGCCACCAGTGATTATCGGACAGGGGGCGCCCTCGATGAGCAGTTCTTC
TRBV7-8	-	TRBJ2-5	few	15	CASSSSFGYQETQYF	TGTGCCAGCAGCTCCAGTTTTGGGTACCAAGAGACCCAGTACTTC
TRBV11-2	-	TRBJ2-3	-	17	CASSELPGDASTDTQYF	TGTGCCAGCAGCGAACTTCCGGGGGATGCTAGCACAGATACGCAGTATTTT
TRBV7-3	TRBD2	TRBJ2-5	-	16	CASSSLSGGARTEQYF	TGTGCCAGCAGCTCCCTAAGCGGGGGGGCCAGAACTGAGCAGTACTTC
TRBV12-3/TRBV12-4	-	TRBJ2-3	-	13	CASSGLSADTQYF	TGTGCCAGCAGTGGGCTCAGCGCAGATACGCAGTATTTT
TRBV4-2	TRBD2	TRBJ2-1	-	17	CASSQTVGAGGPHEQFF	TGTGCCAGCAGCCAGACTGTAGGAGCGGGGGGGCCCCATGAGCAGTTCTTC
TRBV27	-	TRBJ2-1	-	15	CASSDDRTGYNEQFF	TGTGCCAGCAGTGATGACCGAACAGGTTACAATGAGCAGTTCTTC
TRBV6-2/TRBV6-3	TRBD2	TRBJ2-5	-	14	CASSYIQRGETQYF	TGTGCCAGCAGTTACATACAGCGGGGGGAGACCCAGTACTTC
TRBV5-1	-	TRBJ2-5	few	15	CASSLVQLPQETQYF	TGCGCCAGCAGCTTAGTTCAGCTCCCCCAAGAGACCCAGTACTTC
TRBV20-1	TRBD1	TRBJ2-4	few	15	CSAPPGQLAKNIQYF	TGCAGTGCGCCGCCGGGACAGTTAGCCAAAAACATTCAGTACTTC